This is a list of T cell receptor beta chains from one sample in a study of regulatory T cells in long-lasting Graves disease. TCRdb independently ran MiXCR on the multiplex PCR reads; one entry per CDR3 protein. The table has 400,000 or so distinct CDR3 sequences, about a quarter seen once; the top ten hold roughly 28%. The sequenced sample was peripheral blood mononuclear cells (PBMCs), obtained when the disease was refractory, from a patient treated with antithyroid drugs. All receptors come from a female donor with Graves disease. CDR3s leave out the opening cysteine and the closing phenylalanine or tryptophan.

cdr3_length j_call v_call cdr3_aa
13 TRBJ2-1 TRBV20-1 SAATGLAGHNEQF
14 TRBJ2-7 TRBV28 ASTEREGESSYEQY
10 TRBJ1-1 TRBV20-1 SAQQGGTEAF
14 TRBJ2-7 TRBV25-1 ASSGGGWQGAYEQY
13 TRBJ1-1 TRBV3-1 TSSQEGQRNTEAF
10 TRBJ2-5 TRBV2 ASRDSAETQY
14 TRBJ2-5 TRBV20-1 SASPIAAGDQETQY
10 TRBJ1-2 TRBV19 ALHEGAEGYT
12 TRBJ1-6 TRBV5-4 ASSGQGVGSPLH
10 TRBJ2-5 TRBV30 AWSVRGETQY
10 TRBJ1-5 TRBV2 ASRDGNQPQH
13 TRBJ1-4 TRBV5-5 ASSQLRRTNEKLF
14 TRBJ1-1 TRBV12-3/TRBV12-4 ASRPGTGGWATEAF
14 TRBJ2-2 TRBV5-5 ASSTDRGLITGELF
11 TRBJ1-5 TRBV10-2 ASSESRDQPQH
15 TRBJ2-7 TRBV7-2 ASSLVGLRTGGHEQY
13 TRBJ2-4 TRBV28 ASRSGGLAKNIQY
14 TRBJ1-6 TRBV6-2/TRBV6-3 ASSSGDYYYNSPLH
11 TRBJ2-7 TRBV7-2 ASSGGSSYEQY
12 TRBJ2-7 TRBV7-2 ASSLVWPDYEQY
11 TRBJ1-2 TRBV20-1 SARKGGAHGYT
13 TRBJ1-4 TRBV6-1 ASTPRQGANEKLF
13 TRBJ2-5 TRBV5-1 ASSLEIAVQETQY
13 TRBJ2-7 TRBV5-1 GSSLVGQPNYEQY
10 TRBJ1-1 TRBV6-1 ASRPDRTEAF
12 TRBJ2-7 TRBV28 ASSLLGGTYEQY
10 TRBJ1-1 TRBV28 ASSQQGTEAF
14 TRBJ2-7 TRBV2 ASSPTSAGSSYEQY
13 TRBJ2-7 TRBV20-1 SARDRQGSSYEQY
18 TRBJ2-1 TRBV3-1 ASSQEEGSVAGRIYNEQF
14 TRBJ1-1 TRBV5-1 ASSTAPGTSGTEAF
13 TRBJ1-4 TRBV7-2 ASSAPAGQIEKLF
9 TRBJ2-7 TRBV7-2 ASSLGIEQY
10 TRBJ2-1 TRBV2 ASSGPYNEQF
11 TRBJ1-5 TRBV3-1 ASSYNRNQPQH
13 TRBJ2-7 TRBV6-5 ASSYSGQGGYEQY
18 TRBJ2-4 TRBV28 ASSLFGLAGSELAKNIQY
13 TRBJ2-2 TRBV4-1 ASSQAFPLWGELF
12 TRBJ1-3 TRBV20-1 SAEGQHSGNTIY
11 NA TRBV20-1 SARRRPQETQY
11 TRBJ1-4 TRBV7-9 AAGTDSNEKLF
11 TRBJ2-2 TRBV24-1 ATSDLTTGELF
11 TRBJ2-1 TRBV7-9 ASALAGNNEQF
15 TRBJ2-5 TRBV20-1 SASAASGRVIQETQY
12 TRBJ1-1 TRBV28 ASRPGTGNTEAF
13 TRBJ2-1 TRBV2 ASGADRRAYNEQF
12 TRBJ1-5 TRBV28 ASSGQSWDQPQH
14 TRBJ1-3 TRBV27 ASSLNRAHSGNTIY
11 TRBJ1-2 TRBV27 ASRPTGTYGYT
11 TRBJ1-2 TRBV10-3 AISLKQGYGYT